The next 19 T cell receptor beta chains were all read from a single sample in a study of shared clonotypes between healthy human individuals. Produced via immunoSEQ multiplex PCR; TCRdb's table is partial and in-frame only. Of around 1,900,000 clones listed, about 94% are singletons. As defined, naive CD8 cells were CD45RO-negative and positively selected for CCR7, with terminally differentiated effector memory CD45RA+ cells excluded. Sequencing was performed on naive CD8+ T cells from PBMCs. Every receptor here comes from a man between 18 and 29 years old in good health. Some clones in this sample may be carry-over from other donors' samples.

The J gene is TRBJ2-2, the V gene TRBV9; 8 bases agree with TRBD2. Germline V gene lookup returns CDR1 SGDLS and CDR2 YYNGEE. The CDR3 covers 16 residues. J was trimmed by 4 bases and V by 0 bases; bases with no gene match: 5. The CDR3 nucleotides read TGTGCCAGCAGCGTAGTATCAGCGGGAGCCACCGGGGAGCTGTTTTTT. This translates into CASSVVSAGATGELFF.

The CDR3 DNA reads as TGTGCCAGCAGTCCCGAGGGGGGCCCCTCCTACAATGAGCAGTTCTTC. It is translated as CASSPEGGPSYNEQFF. V usage is TRBV27 and J usage is TRBJ2-1; D assignment may be TRBD1 or TRBD2 (6 bases each). CDR1 and CDR2 from the germline V gene are MNHEY and SMNVEV (reference sequence). V was clipped by 5 bases and J by 0 bases, with 14 bases between them. CDR3 length: 16 residues.

This chain uses TRBV19 with TRBJ2-5; perhaps TRBD1 as D (6 bases). This CDR3 is built from 13 residues. CDR1 is LNHDA and CDR2 is SQIVND in the germline V gene (reference sequence). Between the trimmed V and J ends, which lost 8 bases and 1 base, there was a span of 11 bases. Here the CDR3 reads CASADRIQETQYF. The CDR3, as DNA: TGTGCCAGTGCCGACAGGATCCAAGAGACCCAGTACTTC.

V usage is TRBV7-2 and J usage is TRBJ1-2; 9 bases are a match to TRBD1. Germline CDR1 is SGHTA and CDR2 is FQGNSA. The CDR3 consists of 14 residues. With 5 bases clipped from V and 5 bases from J, the junction kept 6 bases outside the gene matches. The CDR3 nucleotides read TGTGCCAGCAGCCCCCTAGGGACAGGGTATGGCTACACCTTC. Translation: CASSPLGTGYGYTF.

The V and J genes are TRBV19 and TRBJ2-4; D is perhaps TRBD2 (6 bases). This CDR3 region has 21 residues. The V end lost 1 base, the J end lost 2 bases, and 27 bases lay between the germline ends. CDR1 is LNHDA, CDR2 SQIVND, per germline (reference sequence). The CDR3 DNA reads as TGTGCCAGTAGTATAGTCACCCTACCCCTCGGCAGGGAGGAAACCAAAAACATTCAGTACTTC. Amino acid sequence: CASSIVTLPLGREETKNIQYF.

This sequence joins TRBV12-5 and TRBJ2-6; tentatively, D is TRBD1 (6 bases). The V gene's germline CDR1 is LGHNT and CDR2 FRNRAP. The V gene lost 1 base and the J gene lost 3 bases, with 22 bases spanning the gap. This CDR3 is 20 amino acids long. The CDR3 reads CASGLETTGLLWSGANVLTF. The CDR3 DNA is TGTGCTAGTGGTTTGGAAACCACAGGGCTACTCTGGAGTGGGGCCAACGTCCTGACTTTC.

The V gene is TRBV30, the J gene TRBJ2-7; D remains unclear. This CDR3 region has 13 residues. V gave up 0 bases and J gave up 3 bases, with 9 bases separating them. From germline, CDR1 is GTSNPN and CDR2 SVGIG (reference sequence). This chain's CDR3 is CAWSVGGNYEQYF. The CDR3 coding sequence is TGTGCCTGGAGTGTGGGCGGCAACTACGAGCAGTACTTC.

The chain employs TRBV5-8 and TRBJ2-5, with a possible D match to TRBD1 (6 bases). V lost 0 bases to trimming and J lost 5 bases, with 14 bases between them. Germline V CDR1 and CDR2: SGHTS, YDEGEE. This CDR3 is built from 15 residues. The CDR3 loop is CASSLAYDRRETQYF. The CDR3 nucleotides read TGTGCCAGCAGCTTGGCCTACGACAGGAGGGAGACCCAGTACTTC.

V usage is TRBV10-3 and J usage is TRBJ2-5; no clear D gene. Germline V gene sequence: CDR1 ENHRY, CDR2 SYGVKD. This CDR3 comprises 12 residues. With 2 bases removed from V and 3 bases from J, the gap between germline ends came to 4 bases. The CDR3 DNA sequence: TGTGCCATCAGTGAGACAAAAGAGACCCAGTACTTC. Its protein is CAISETKETQYF.

The V gene is TRBV7-8, the J gene TRBJ2-7, with TRBD2 matching 11 bases. Germline CDR1 and CDR2: SGHVS and FQNEAQ. The CDR3 runs 15 residues. Trimming took 4 bases from V and 5 from J; bases not matched to a gene: 7. In DNA form, the CDR3 reads TGTGCCAGCAGCTCTCCGGGGACTAGCGGCGACGAGCAGTACTTC. Amino acid sequence: CASSSPGTSGDEQYF.

This chain connects TRBV10-3 to TRBJ2-7, with D perhaps matching TRBD1 (7 bases). Germline assignment: CDR1 ENHRY and CDR2 SYGVKD. This CDR3 contains 16 residues. V shed 3 bases and J shed 4 bases, with 19 bases lying between them. Written as DNA, the CDR3 is TGTGCCATCAGTGAATCGGAGGGGGCGAAAATTTACGAGCAGTACTTC. It translates to CAISESEGAKIYEQYF.

The gene calls are TRBV28 and TRBJ1-2; 9 positions agree with TRBD1. J gave up 4 bases and V 3 bases, and 9 bases lay outside the gene matches. CDR3 length equals 16 residues. Germline V gene sequence: CDR1 MDHEN, CDR2 SYDVKM. This chain's CDR3 is CASSFFRTGAGYGYTF. The CDR3 DNA reads as TGTGCCAGCAGTTTTTTCCGGACAGGGGCCGGCTATGGCTACACCTTC.

The rearrangement joins TRBV9 to TRBJ2-3; 10 bases are a match to TRBD2. The CDR3 length is 16 residues. CDR1 is SGDLS, CDR2 YYNGEE, per germline. The trim removed 3 bases at V and 0 bases at J, leaving 4 bases unmatched. The CDR3 nucleotides are TGTGCCAGCAGCGGCCCACTAGCGGGAAGCACAGATACGCAGTATTTT. Protein sequence: CASSGPLAGSTDTQYF.

This sequence joins TRBV30 and TRBJ2-1; D is possibly TRBD1 or TRBD2 (5 bases each). Germline V gives CDR1 GTSNPN, CDR2 SVGIG (reference sequence). The CDR3 loop spans 16 amino acids. The V end was cut by 0 bases, the J end by 4 bases, with 16 bases between. CDR3 loop: CAWSVGPGQLYNEQFF. The CDR3 DNA is TGTGCCTGGAGTGTGGGACCGGGGCAATTATACAATGAGCAGTTCTTC.

The CDR3 region has the DNA TGTGCCTGGAGTGTACAGTTCGGGCAGCCCCAGCATTTT. This encodes CAWSVQFGQPQHF. The V call is TRBV30, the J call TRBJ1-5, with D unclear. Trimming removed 0 bases at V and 7 bases at J, with 10 bases between. This CDR3 is 13 amino acids long. CDR1 is GTSNPN, CDR2 SVGIG, per germline (reference sequence).

The rearrangement links TRBV5-8 to TRBJ1-4; D is unresolved. This CDR3 has 14 residues. The germline V and J ends were trimmed by 4 bases and 7 bases, with 14 bases remaining between them. Germline CDR1 SGHTS, CDR2 YDEGEE. CDR3 sequence: CASSPRGRGEKLFF. Here the CDR3 DNA reads TGTGCCAGCAGCCCGCGTGGACGAGGTGAAAAACTGTTTTTT.

The CDR3 region has the DNA TGTGCCAGCAGCCAATATACCCGGGGGGGAGCTGAAGTAAATGAGCAGTTCTTC. Translating gives CASSQYTRGGAEVNEQFF. The chain uses TRBV14 and TRBJ2-1; 8 bases align to TRBD2. This CDR3 region has 18 residues. Germline CDR1 SGHDN, CDR2 FVKESK. The V gene end was trimmed by 2 bases and the J gene end by 7 bases; junction bases not matched to a gene: 16.

The chain is built from TRBV9 and TRBJ1-2; TRBD1 matches at 7 bases. J was trimmed by 5 bases and V by 4 bases; bases with no gene match: 8. The CDR3 is 14 residues long. Germline values: CDR1 SGDLS, CDR2 YYNGEE. The CDR3 DNA reads as TGTGCCAGCAGCTTTGACAGGGCAGGGTATGGCTACACCTTC. It translates to CASSFDRAGYGYTF.

The V call is TRBV5-8, the J call TRBJ2-7, with 7 bases matching TRBD1. V shed 4 bases and J 3 bases; nucleotides not matched to a gene: 7. The CDR3 covers 14 residues. Germline CDR1 and CDR2: SGHTS and YDEGEE. The CDR3 DNA reads TGTGCCAGCAGCCCATACAGGGGAGACTACGAGCAGTACTTC. Translating gives CASSPYRGDYEQYF.